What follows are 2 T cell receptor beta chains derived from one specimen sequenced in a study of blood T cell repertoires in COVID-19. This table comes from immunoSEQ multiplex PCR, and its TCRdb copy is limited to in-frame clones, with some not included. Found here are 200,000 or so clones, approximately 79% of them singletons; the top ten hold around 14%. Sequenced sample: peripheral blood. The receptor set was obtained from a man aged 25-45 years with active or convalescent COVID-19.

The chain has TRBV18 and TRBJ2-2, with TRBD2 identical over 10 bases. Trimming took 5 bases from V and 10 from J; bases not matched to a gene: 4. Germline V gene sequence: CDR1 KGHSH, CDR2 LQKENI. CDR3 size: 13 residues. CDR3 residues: CASSTGTSEELFF. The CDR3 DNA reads TGTGCCAGCTCAACCGGGACTAGCGAGGAGCTGTTTTTT.

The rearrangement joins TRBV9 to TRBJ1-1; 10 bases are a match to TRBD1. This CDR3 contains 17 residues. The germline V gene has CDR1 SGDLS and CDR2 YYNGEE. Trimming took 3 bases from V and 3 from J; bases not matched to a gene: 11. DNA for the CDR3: TGTGCCAGCAGCGCGCACCGGGACAGGGGACGAGACACTGAAGCTTTCTTT. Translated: CASSAHRDRGRDTEAFF.